A selection of T cell receptor beta chains follows, all from one sample in a study of blood T cell repertoires in COVID-19. TCRdb's copy holds only in-frame clones and misses some; the assay was immunoSEQ multiplex PCR. The sample consists of 30,000 to 35,000 clones, 75% to 80% of them appearing once. The specimen was peripheral blood. These receptors came from a human donor in a cohort sampled during active COVID-19. Each CDR3 is given with its conserved first and last residue. Fields, in order: J gene, V gene, clone size, D gene, CDR3 protein, CDR3 DNA. D genes are given only for firm matches. Expanded clones are given a class, and other clones once, few, many or no size at all.

TRBJ2-7 TRBV6-6 - TRBD1 CASSPNRGEGYEQYF TGTGCCAGCAGCCCTAACAGGGGAGAAGGGTACGAGCAGTACTTC
TRBJ2-7 TRBV10-1 few - CASSEGNYEQYF TGCGCCAGCAGTGAGGGCAACTACGAGCAGTACTTC
TRBJ1-2 TRBV28 - - CASLVPGGYTF TGTGCCAGCCTAGTCCCGGGAGGCTACACCTTC
TRBJ2-1 TRBV3-1/TRBV3-2 - TRBD1 CASSPDRGLGSSYNEQFF TGTGCCAGCAGCCCGGACAGGGGGTTGGGGTCATCCTACAATGAGCAGTTCTTC
TRBJ2-6 TRBV29-1 - TRBD1 CSVDFQGADSGANVLTF TGCAGCGTTGATTTTCAGGGGGCGGACTCTGGGGCCAACGTCCTGACTTTC
TRBJ2-2 TRBV19 - TRBD2 CASRATSVSTGELFF TGTGCCAGTAGGGCTACTAGCGTATCCACCGGGGAGCTGTTTTTT
TRBJ2-3 TRBV28 - - CASSLGGDFTDTQYF TGTGCCAGCAGTTTAGGGGGCGACTTCACAGATACGCAGTATTTT
TRBJ1-1 TRBV19 - - CASLRTPAGTEAFF TGTGCCTCACTCCGGACCCCGGCGGGCACTGAAGCTTTCTTT
TRBJ2-5 TRBV5-1 few - CASSLAGHREETQYF TGCGCCAGCAGCTTGGCCGGGCACCGGGAGGAGACCCAGTACTTC
TRBJ2-5 TRBV23-1 - - CASSRTGIQETQYF TGCGCCAGCAGTCGAACAGGGATTCAAGAGACCCAGTACTTC
TRBJ1-1 TRBV21-1 - - CASRRDTEAFF TGTGCCAGCAGGAGGGACACTGAAGCTTTCTTT
TRBJ2-2 TRBV9 - TRBD2 CASSVSGRVTGELFF TGTGCCAGCAGCGTTAGCGGGAGGGTTACCGGGGAGCTGTTTTTT
TRBJ1-2 TRBV18 - TRBD1 CASSPPGTGSDGYTF TGTGCCAGCTCACCTCCCGGGACAGGGTCCGATGGCTACACCTTC
TRBJ1-6 TRBV3-1/TRBV3-2 - TRBD1 CASSQVTGGSPNSPLHF TGTGCCAGCAGCCAAGTGACAGGGGGCAGTCCCAATTCACCCCTCCACTTT
TRBJ2-1 TRBV9 once - CASSVDWYSYNEQFF TGTGCCAGCAGCGTAGACTGGTATTCATACAATGAGCAGTTCTTC
TRBJ1-1 TRBV7-9 - - CASSLRGLGTSTEAFF TGTGCCAGCAGCTTAAGGGGACTAGGGACCAGCACTGAAGCTTTCTTT
TRBJ1-4 TRBV14 - - CASSQPRTGRGEKLFF TGTGCCAGCAGCCAACCACGGACTGGGCGAGGGGAAAAACTGTTTTTT
TRBJ2-7 TRBV28 few TRBD2 CASSWGTSGRANYEQYF TGTGCCAGCAGTTGGGGGACTAGCGGGAGGGCGAACTACGAGCAGTACTTC
TRBJ2-5 TRBV20-1 - TRBD1 CSASSPGQEYF TGCAGTGCGAGTTCACCGGGACAGGAGTACTTC
TRBJ1-6 TRBV6-5 - TRBD1 CASRGQNSPLHF TGTGCCAGCAGGGGACAGAATTCACCCCTCCACTTT
TRBJ2-1 TRBV28 - - CASSLRRSEQFF TGTGCCAGCAGTTTACGGAGGAGTGAGCAGTTCTTC
TRBJ1-4 TRBV30 - - CAWTRGNEKLFF TGTGCCTGGACACGAGGGAACGAAAAACTGTTTTTT
TRBJ2-5 TRBV7-9 - - CASSQKGGGLLETQYF TGTGCCAGCAGCCAAAAAGGGGGGGGCCTGCTCGAGACCCAGTACTTC
TRBJ1-2 TRBV7-8 - TRBD1 CASSPYLSSGTGVYGYTF TGTGCCAGCAGCCCATATTTGTCCTCCGGGACAGGGGTCTATGGCTACACCTTC
TRBJ1-4 TRBV5-4 - - CASSLEGGKLFF TGTGCCAGCAGCTTGGAGGGAGGCAAGCTGTTTTTT
TRBJ1-1 TRBV21-1 - - CASSRAGISEAFF TGTGCCAGCAGCAGGGCAGGGATAAGTGAAGCTTTCTTT
TRBJ2-2 TRBV27 - - CASGGLGIFTGELFF TGTGCCAGCGGAGGGCTAGGGATTTTCACCGGGGAGCTGTTTTTT
TRBJ1-5 TRBV6-5 - TRBD1 CASRRDRDSNQPQHF TGTGCCAGCAGACGGGACAGGGATAGCAATCAGCCCCAGCATTTT
TRBJ1-6 TRBV30 few TRBD1 CAWSAGQKNSPLHF TGTGCCTGGAGTGCGGGACAGAAGAATTCACCCCTCCACTTT
TRBJ1-5 TRBV21-1 - - CASSKVDRVSNNQPQHF TGTGCCAGCAGCAAAGTGGACAGGGTCAGTAATAATCAGCCCCAGCATTTT
TRBJ2-5 TRBV30 - - CAWIHKGRGTQYF TGTGCCTGGATCCATAAGGGTCGGGGGACCCAGTACTTC
TRBJ1-2 TRBV7-2 - - CASSLAQGVGYTF TGTGCCAGCAGCTTAGCGCAAGGGGTTGGCTACACCTTC
TRBJ1-4 TRBV7-9 - TRBD1 CASSSRNTGGGEKLFF TGTGCCAGCAGCTCCCGCAATACAGGGGGAGGTGAAAAACTGTTTTTT
TRBJ2-3 TRBV28 - TRBD2 CASSLERASGSRGDTQYF TGTGCCAGCAGTTTAGAACGCGCTAGCGGGTCAAGAGGCGATACGCAGTATTTT
TRBJ2-2 TRBV18 - - CASSPKSETNTGELFF TGTGCCAGCTCACCAAAAAGCGAGACGAACACCGGGGAGCTGTTTTTT
TRBJ2-5 TRBV3-1/TRBV3-2 - - CASTSVRTAQETQYF TGTGCCAGTACCTCGGTCCGGACAGCCCAAGAGACCCAGTACTTC
TRBJ2-7 TRBV19 - TRBD2 CASKFGSSGGVQYF TGTGCCAGTAAATTTGGGTCTAGCGGGGGTGTGCAGTACTTC
TRBJ1-1 TRBV28 - - CASSFRRGLSEAFF TGTGCCAGCAGTTTCAGACGGGGTCTCTCTGAAGCTTTCTTT
TRBJ2-5 TRBV28 - TRBD2 CASSLGGVGQETQYF TGTGCCAGCAGTTTGGGGGGGGTCGGGCAAGAGACCCAGTACTTC
TRBJ2-7 TRBV6-6 - - CASSRGLRSYEQYF TGTGCCAGCAGCCGGGGACTTCGTTCATACGAGCAGTACTTC
TRBJ2-3 TRBV30 - - CAWSVSYTQYF TGTGCCTGGAGTGTTAGTTATACGCAGTATTTT
TRBJ1-5 TRBV12-3/TRBV12-4 - - CASTKQGQPQHF TGTGCCAGCACCAAACAGGGACAGCCCCAGCATTTT
TRBJ1-2 TRBV14 once - CASSQFNGGRDYGYTF TGTGCCAGCAGCCAATTCAACGGGGGACGAGACTATGGCTACACCTTC
TRBJ1-4 TRBV28 - - CASRAQEKLFF TGTGCCAGCAGAGCACAGGAAAAACTGTTTTTT
TRBJ2-3 TRBV3-1/TRBV3-2 - TRBD2 CASSQSRRQLAGATDTQYF TGTGCCAGCAGCCAATCGAGAAGGCAACTAGCGGGGGCCACAGATACGCAGTATTTT
TRBJ2-7 TRBV11-2 - - CASRGPGQGRYEQYF TGTGCCAGCAGGGGCCCAGGGCAGGGGCGCTACGAGCAGTACTTC
TRBJ2-7 TRBV6-5 once - CASSRQGGQLEQYF TGTGCCAGCAGCCGACAGGGAGGTCAACTCGAGCAGTACTTC
TRBJ2-1 TRBV5-4 - - CASSPARGNSYNEQFF TGTGCCAGCAGCCCGGCACGGGGGAACTCTTACAATGAGCAGTTCTTC
TRBJ1-5 TRBV6-6 once TRBD1 CATLTGGRGQPQHF TGTGCCACCCTTACAGGGGGCAGGGGTCAGCCCCAGCATTTT
TRBJ2-1 TRBV7-9 few TRBD2 CASSATSGGEVGREQFF TGTGCCAGCAGCGCGACTAGCGGGGGGGAAGTCGGGAGGGAGCAGTTCTTC
TRBJ2-3 TRBV9 - TRBD2 CASSKLAGDTDTQYF TGTGCCAGCAGCAAGCTAGCGGGGGACACAGATACGCAGTATTTT
TRBJ2-1 TRBV4-3 - TRBD2 CASSPLAWGGNEQFF TGCGCCAGCAGCCCACTAGCGTGGGGTGGGAATGAGCAGTTCTTC
TRBJ2-7 TRBV10-3 - - CAIRGDSPYEQYF TGTGCCATCAGGGGGGACTCGCCTTACGAGCAGTACTTC
TRBJ1-5 TRBV20-1 few TRBD1 CSASPPDRFNQPQHF TGCAGTGCTAGTCCTCCGGACAGGTTCAATCAGCCCCAGCATTTT
TRBJ1-4 TRBV7-9 - TRBD1 CASSRGQGATNEKLFF TGTGCCAGCAGCAGAGGACAGGGGGCAACTAATGAAAAACTGTTTTTT
TRBJ1-1 TRBV6-1 - - CASSEGWDSAEAFF TGTGCCAGCAGTGAAGGGTGGGATAGCGCTGAAGCTTTCTTT
TRBJ1-2 TRBV24-1 - TRBD1 CATSDRDRVGYTF TGTGCCACCAGTGACCGGGACAGGGTTGGCTACACCTTC
TRBJ1-5 TRBV19 - - CASSMGLTGGAGNQPQHF TGTGCCAGTAGTATGGGACTAACGGGGGGGGCGGGCAATCAGCCCCAGCATTTT
TRBJ2-5 TRBV19 once TRBD1 CASSSGTGRETQYF TGTGCCAGTAGCTCCGGGACAGGGAGGGAGACCCAGTACTTC
TRBJ1-2 TRBV6-1 - - CASSEAPTFNYGYTF TGTGCCAGCAGTGAAGCCCCGACATTCAACTATGGCTACACCTTC